This T cell receptor (beta chain) derives from a study of shared T cell receptors in the human thymus. The CDR3 totals 14 residues. V lost 4 bases and J lost 4, with 11 bases in between. CDR1 is SGHTA, CDR2 FQGNSA, per germline. The data were produced by immunoSEQ multiplex PCR, yet TCRdb's version contains in-frame clones alone and is incomplete. Of approximately 400,000 clones in the sample, 85% to 95% were seen once. Sequenced: thymocytes. J is TRBJ2-1 and V is TRBV7-2; no reliable D call. This TCR was recovered from a human donor. CDR3 in amino acids: CASSSPMGYNEQFF. The CDR3 nucleotides are TGTGCCAGCAGCTCCCCCATGGGATACAATGAGCAGTTCTTC. Filled out from reference TRBV7-2 and TRBJ2-1, the complete variable domain reads GAGVSQSPSNKVTEKGKDVELRCDPISGHTALYWYRQSLGQGLEFLIYFQGNSAPDKSGLPSDRFSAERTGGSVSTLTIQRTQQEDSAVYLCASSSPMGYNEQFFGPGTRLTVL.